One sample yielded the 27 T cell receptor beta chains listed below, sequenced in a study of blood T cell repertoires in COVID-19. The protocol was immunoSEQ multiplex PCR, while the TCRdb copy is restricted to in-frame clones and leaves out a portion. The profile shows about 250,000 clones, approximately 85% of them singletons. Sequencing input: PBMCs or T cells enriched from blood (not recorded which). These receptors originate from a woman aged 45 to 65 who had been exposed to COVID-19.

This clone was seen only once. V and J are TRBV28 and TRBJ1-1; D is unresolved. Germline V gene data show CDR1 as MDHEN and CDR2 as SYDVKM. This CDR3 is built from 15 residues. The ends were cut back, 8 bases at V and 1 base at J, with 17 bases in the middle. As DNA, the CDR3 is TGTGCCAGCGCGAATCACGGAGCATGGAACACTGAAGCTTTCTTT. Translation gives CASANHGAWNTEAFF.

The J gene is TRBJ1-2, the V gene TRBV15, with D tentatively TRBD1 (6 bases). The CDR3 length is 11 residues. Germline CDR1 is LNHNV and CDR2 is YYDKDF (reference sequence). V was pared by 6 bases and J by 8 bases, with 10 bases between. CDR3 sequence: CATRGGRGYTF. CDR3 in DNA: TGTGCCACCAGGGGGGGGCGAGGCTACACCTTC.

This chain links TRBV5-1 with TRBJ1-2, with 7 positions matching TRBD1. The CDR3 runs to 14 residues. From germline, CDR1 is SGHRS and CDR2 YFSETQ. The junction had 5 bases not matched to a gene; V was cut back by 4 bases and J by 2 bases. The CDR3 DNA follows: TGCGCCAGCAGCCCCGGGGACAGCAACTATGGCTACACCTTC. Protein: CASSPGDSNYGYTF.

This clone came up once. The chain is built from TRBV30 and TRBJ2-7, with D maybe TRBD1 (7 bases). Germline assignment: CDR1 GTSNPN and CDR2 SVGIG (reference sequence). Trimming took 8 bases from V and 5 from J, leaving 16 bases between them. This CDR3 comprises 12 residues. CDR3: CASSGGHNEQYF. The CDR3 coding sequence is TGTGCCAGCTCAGGGGGGCACAACGAGCAGTACTTC.

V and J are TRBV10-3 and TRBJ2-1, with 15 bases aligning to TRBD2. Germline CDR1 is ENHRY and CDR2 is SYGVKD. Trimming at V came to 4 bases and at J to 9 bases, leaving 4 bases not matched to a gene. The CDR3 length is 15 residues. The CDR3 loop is CAISGTSGGVPEQFF. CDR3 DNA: TGTGCCATCAGTGGGACTAGCGGGGGGGTTCCTGAGCAGTTCTTC.

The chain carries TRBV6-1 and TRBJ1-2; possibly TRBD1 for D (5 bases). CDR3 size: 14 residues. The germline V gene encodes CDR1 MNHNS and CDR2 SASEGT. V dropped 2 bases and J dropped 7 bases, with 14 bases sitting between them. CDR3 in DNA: TGTGCCAGCAGTGAATGGGAGGGGCTCGGTGGCTACACCTTC. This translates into CASSEWEGLGGYTF.

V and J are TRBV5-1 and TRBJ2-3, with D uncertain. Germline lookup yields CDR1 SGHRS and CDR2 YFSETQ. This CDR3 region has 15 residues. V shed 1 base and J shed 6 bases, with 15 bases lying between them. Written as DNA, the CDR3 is TGCGCCAGCAGCTTGCTGGAGACTGCCACCGATACGCAGTATTTT. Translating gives CASSLLETATDTQYF.

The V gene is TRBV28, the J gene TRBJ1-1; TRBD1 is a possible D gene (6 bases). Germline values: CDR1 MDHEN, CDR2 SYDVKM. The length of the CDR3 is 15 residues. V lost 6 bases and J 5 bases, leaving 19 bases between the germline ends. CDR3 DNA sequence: TGTGCCAGCAGAATTACTGGGCAGGGGTGGACTGAAGCTTTCTTT. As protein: CASRITGQGWTEAFF.

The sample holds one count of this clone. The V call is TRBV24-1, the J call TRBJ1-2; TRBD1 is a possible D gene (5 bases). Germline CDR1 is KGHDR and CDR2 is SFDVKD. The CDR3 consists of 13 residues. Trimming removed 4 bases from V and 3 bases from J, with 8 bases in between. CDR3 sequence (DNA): TGTGCCACCAGTGACCGGGGGTACTATGGCTACACCTTC. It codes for CATSDRGYYGYTF.

The CDR3 DNA follows: TGCGCCAGCAGCAACAGGGACGGCTATGGCTACACCTTC. Its translation: CASSNRDGYGYTF. The V call is TRBV5-1, the J call TRBJ1-2; maybe TRBD1 (6 bases). V gave up 4 bases and J gave up 4 bases, with 11 bases separating them. Germline V gene data show CDR1 as SGHRS and CDR2 as YFSETQ. The length of the CDR3 is 13 residues.

CDR3 nucleotide sequence: TGTGCCTGGAGTGATACAGCTCGAAACACCATATATTTT. Its protein is CAWSDTARNTIYF. The V call is TRBV30, the J call TRBJ1-3; no firm D call. Germline CDR1 GTSNPN, CDR2 SVGIG (reference sequence). The CDR3 loop spans 13 amino acids. Deletions cut 1 base from V and 5 bases from J, with 9 bases between.

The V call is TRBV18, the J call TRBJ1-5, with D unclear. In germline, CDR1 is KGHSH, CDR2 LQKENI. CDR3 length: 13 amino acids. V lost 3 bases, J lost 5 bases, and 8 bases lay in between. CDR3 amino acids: CASSPGQHQPQHF. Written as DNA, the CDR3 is TGTGCCAGCTCACCGGGCCAGCATCAGCCCCAGCATTTT.

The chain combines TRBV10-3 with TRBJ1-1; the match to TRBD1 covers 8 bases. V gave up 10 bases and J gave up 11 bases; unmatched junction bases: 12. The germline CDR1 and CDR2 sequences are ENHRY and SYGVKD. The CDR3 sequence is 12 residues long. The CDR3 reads CANSDSGGSAFF. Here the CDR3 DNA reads TGTGCCAACTCCGACTCAGGGGGCTCGGCTTTCTTT.

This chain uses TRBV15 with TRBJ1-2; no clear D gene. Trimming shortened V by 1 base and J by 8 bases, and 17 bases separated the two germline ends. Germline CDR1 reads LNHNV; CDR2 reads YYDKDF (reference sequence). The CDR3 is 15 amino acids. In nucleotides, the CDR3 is TGTGCCACCAGCAGAGGCCCGACCTCAGGAGGCGGCTACACCTTC. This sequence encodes CATSRGPTSGGGYTF.

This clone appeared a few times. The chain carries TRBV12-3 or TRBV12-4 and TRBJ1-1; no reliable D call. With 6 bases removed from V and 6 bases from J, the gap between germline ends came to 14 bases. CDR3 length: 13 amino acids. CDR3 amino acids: CASSPRSQAEAFF. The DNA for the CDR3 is TGTGCCAGCAGCCCGAGAAGCCAAGCTGAAGCTTTCTTT.

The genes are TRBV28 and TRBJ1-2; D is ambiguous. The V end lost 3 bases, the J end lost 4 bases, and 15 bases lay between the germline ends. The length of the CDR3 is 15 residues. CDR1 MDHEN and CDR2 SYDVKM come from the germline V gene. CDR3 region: CASSFPSPGSYGYTF. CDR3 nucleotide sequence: TGTGCCAGCAGTTTCCCCTCCCCGGGGTCCTATGGCTACACCTTC.

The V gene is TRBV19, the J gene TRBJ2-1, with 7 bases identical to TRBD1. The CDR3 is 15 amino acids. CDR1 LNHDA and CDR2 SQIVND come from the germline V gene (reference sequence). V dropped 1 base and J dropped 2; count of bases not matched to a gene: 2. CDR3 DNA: TGTGCCAGTAGTATAGGACAGGGCCCCTACAATGAGCAGTTCTTC. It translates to CASSIGQGPYNEQFF.

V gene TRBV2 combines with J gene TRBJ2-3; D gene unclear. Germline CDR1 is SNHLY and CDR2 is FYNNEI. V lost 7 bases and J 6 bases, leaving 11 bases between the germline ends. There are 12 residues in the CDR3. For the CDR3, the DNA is TGTGCCAGCACTCGCCAGAGGGATACGCAGTATTTT. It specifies CASTRQRDTQYF.

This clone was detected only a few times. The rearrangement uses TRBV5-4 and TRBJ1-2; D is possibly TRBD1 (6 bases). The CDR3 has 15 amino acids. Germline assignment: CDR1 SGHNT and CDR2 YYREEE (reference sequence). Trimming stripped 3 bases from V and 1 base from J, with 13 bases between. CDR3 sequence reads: CASSSRDKDNYGYTF. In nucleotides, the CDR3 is TGTGCCAGCAGCTCCCGGGACAAAGATAACTATGGCTACACCTTC.

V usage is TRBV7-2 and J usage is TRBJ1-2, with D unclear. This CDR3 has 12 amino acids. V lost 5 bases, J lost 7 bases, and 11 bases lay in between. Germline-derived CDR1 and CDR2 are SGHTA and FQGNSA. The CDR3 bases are TGTGCCAGCAGCCAGTGGAGGGTTGGCTACACCTTC. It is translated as CASSQWRVGYTF. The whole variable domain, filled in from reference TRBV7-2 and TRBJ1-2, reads GAGVSQSPSNKVTEKGKDVELRCDPISGHTALYWYRQSLGQGLEFLIYFQGNSAPDKSGLPSDRFSAERTGGSVSTLTIQRTQQEDSAVYLCASSQWRVGYTFGSGTRLTVV.

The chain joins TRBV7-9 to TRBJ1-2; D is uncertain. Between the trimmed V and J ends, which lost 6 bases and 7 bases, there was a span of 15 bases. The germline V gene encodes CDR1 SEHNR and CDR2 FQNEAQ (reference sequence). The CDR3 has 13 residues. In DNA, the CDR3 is TGTGCCAGCAGACTCCCATCGGGTTCTGGCTACACCTTC. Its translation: CASRLPSGSGYTF.

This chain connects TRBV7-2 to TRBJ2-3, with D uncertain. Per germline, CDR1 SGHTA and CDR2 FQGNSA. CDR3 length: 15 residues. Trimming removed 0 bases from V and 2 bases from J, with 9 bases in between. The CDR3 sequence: CASSLARQATDTQYF. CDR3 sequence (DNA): TGTGCCAGCAGCTTAGCGCGCCAAGCCACAGATACGCAGTATTTT.

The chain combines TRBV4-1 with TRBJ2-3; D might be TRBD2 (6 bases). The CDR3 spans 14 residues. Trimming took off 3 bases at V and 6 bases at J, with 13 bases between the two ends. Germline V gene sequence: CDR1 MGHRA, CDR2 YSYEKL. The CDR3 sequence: CASSHPRAGDTQYF. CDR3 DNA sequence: TGCGCCAGCAGCCATCCTCGTGCGGGGGATACGCAGTATTTT.

The CDR3 protein is CASSLQHQGTGELFF. The CDR3 DNA is TGTGCCAGCAGCCTTCAACATCAGGGCACCGGGGAGCTGTTTTTT. The chain employs TRBV3-1 (or the pseudogene TRBV3-2) and TRBJ2-2; D is possibly TRBD1 (5 bases). CDR1 LGHDT and CDR2 YNNKEL come from the germline V gene (reference sequence). V was clipped by 4 bases and J by 4 bases, with 13 bases between them. The CDR3 loop spans 15 amino acids.

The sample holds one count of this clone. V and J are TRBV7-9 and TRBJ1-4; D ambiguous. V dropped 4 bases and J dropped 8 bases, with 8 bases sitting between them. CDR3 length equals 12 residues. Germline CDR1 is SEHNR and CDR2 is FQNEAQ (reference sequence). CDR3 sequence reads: CASSYLGEKLFF. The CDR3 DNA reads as TGTGCCAGCAGCTACCTCGGGGAAAAACTGTTTTTT. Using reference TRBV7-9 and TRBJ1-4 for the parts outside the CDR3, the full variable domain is DTGVSQNPRHKITKRGQNVTFRCDPISEHNRLYWYRQTLGQGPEFLTYFQNEAQLEKSRLLSDRFSAERPKGSFSTLEIQRTEQGDSAMYLCASSYLGEKLFFGSGTQLSVL.

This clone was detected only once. CDR3 sequence reads: CATPPRTGGYTF. The DNA of the CDR3 is TGTGCCACCCCCCCCCGGACAGGCGGCTACACCTTC. The genes are TRBV24-1 and TRBJ1-2; TRBD1 matches at 7 bases. V lost 9 bases, J lost 8 bases, and 8 bases stayed unmatched. Germline CDR1 KGHDR, CDR2 SFDVKD. The CDR3 totals 12 residues.

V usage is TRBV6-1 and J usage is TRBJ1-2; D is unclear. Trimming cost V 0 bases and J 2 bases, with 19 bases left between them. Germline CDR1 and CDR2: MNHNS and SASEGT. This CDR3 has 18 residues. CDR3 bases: TGTGCCAGCAGTGAAGCGCTTCTAAGGCGGTATGGGAACTATGGCTACACCTTC. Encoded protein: CASSEALLRRYGNYGYTF.